Presented here are 19 T cell receptor beta chains from one specimen sequenced in a study of blood T cell repertoires in COVID-19 (TCRdb year 2020). Library generation was performed with the immunoSEQ multiplex PCR assay. The table comes from immuneACCESS by way of TCRdb, which keeps in-frame sequences with V and J called. Part of the clones is missing from these tables; in studies checked, under half for an unresolved V gene and the rest for unknown reasons. Present in this sample are roughly 400,000 clones, 89% of which were seen just once. The ten largest account for 1.7% of the sample. The sample taken for sequencing was PBMCs or T cells enriched from blood (not recorded which). These receptors were obtained from a woman aged 25-40 years who had recovered from COVID-19.

The rearrangement uses TRBV7-2 and TRBJ2-5; 10 nucleotides line up with TRBD2. This CDR3 region has 15 residues. V trimming: 2 bases; J trimming: 5 bases; junction bases outside the gene matches: 5. The germline V gene encodes CDR1 SGHTA and CDR2 FQGNSA. The CDR3 DNA sequence: TGTGCCAGCAGCTTAAGGTCTAGCGGGGGCGAGACCCAGTACTTC. This codes for CASSLRSSGGETQYF.

J is TRBJ1-5 and V is TRBV6-1, with a tentative D call TRBD1 (5 bases). Germline V gene data show CDR1 as MNHNS and CDR2 as SASEGT. The CDR3 extends over 15 amino acids. V lost 1 base and J lost 5, with 12 bases in between. CDR3 residues: CASSEGHGGDQPQHF. The CDR3 nucleotides are TGTGCCAGCAGTGAAGGTCACGGAGGGGATCAGCCCCAGCATTTT.

The V call is TRBV30, the J call TRBJ2-3; tentatively, D is TRBD1 (5 bases). Germline CDR1 is GTSNPN and CDR2 is SVGIG (reference sequence). The CDR3 sequence is 14 residues long. Trimming removed 0 bases at V and 7 bases at J, with 14 bases between. CDR3 amino acids: CAWSVIVGDYTQYF. The CDR3 DNA sequence: TGTGCCTGGAGTGTAATTGTAGGGGATTATACGCAGTATTTT.

The V call is TRBV27, the J call TRBJ1-2; no firm D call. The CDR3 spans 14 residues. Trimming removed 1 base at V and 8 bases at J, with 14 bases between. Germline CDR1 MNHEY, CDR2 SMNVEV (reference sequence). The CDR3 sequence is CASSLYPGREGYTF. In DNA form, the CDR3 reads TGTGCCAGCAGTTTATATCCGGGAAGGGAAGGCTACACCTTC.

The chain has TRBV28 and TRBJ1-3; 12 nucleotides match TRBD1. CDR1 and CDR2 from the germline V gene are MDHEN and SYDVKM. Trimming cost V 5 bases and J 1 base; bases outside gene matches: 6. The CDR3 runs to 17 residues. CDR3 nucleotide sequence: TGTGCCAGCAGTCAAGGGACAGGGGGCGAATCTGGAAACACCATATATTTT. Its protein is CASSQGTGGESGNTIYF.

The V gene is TRBV12-5, the J gene TRBJ2-1; no clear D. V lost 5 bases to trimming and J lost 3 bases, with 14 bases between them. Germline V CDR1 and CDR2: LGHNT, FRNRAP. The CDR3 contains 15 residues. The CDR3 bases are TGTGCTAGTGGTCGCCCTGCGAGTATCTACAATGAGCAGTTCTTC. The encoded protein is CASGRPASIYNEQFF.

The gene calls are TRBV11-3 and TRBJ2-3; possibly TRBD1 for D (6 bases). Germline V gives CDR1 SGHNT, CDR2 YENEEA. The CDR3 loop spans 13 amino acids. The ends were cut back, 7 bases at V and 1 base at J, with 9 bases in the middle. The CDR3 protein is CASKDSRTDTQYF. The CDR3 bases are TGTGCCAGCAAGGACAGTCGCACAGATACGCAGTATTTT.

This clone has only one observation. The V gene is TRBV12-5, the J gene TRBJ1-1; D is unclear. Germline V gives CDR1 LGHNT, CDR2 FRNRAP. CDR3 length: 15 amino acids. The V gene lost 0 bases and the J gene lost 0 bases, with 8 bases spanning the gap. CDR3 sequence (DNA): TGTGCTAGTGGTTTGGTAGTCGGGATGAACACTGAAGCTTTCTTT. Residues: CASGLVVGMNTEAFF.

The rearrangement joins TRBV19 to TRBJ1-3; 11 bases are a match to TRBD1. The CDR3 sequence is 19 residues long. The J segment lost 0 bases and the V segment lost 3 bases, leaving 10 bases of the junction unmatched. CDR1 is LNHDA and CDR2 is SQIVND in the germline V gene (reference sequence). The CDR3 DNA reads as TGTGCCAGTAGTATTTCCGGACAGGGGGCTGTCGTCTCTGGAAACACCATATATTTT. It translates to CASSISGQGAVVSGNTIYF.

As concerns this clone: Other DNA sequences within the sample encode an identical CDR3. The V call is TRBV19, the J call TRBJ2-7; 9 bases map to TRBD2. Looked up from germline, CDR1 is LNHDA and CDR2 is SQIVND (reference sequence). The CDR3 loop spans 14 amino acids. V lost 7 bases, J lost 0 bases, and 4 bases stayed unmatched. The CDR3 reads CASKVSGSSYEQYF. The CDR3 coding sequence is TGTGCCAGTAAAGTTAGCGGGAGCTCCTACGAGCAGTACTTC. The whole variable domain, filled in from reference TRBV19 and TRBJ2-7, reads DGGITQSPKYLFRKEGQNVTLSCEQNLNHDAMYWYRQDPGQGLRLIYYSQIVNDFQKGDIAEGYSVSREKKESFPLTVTSAQKNPTAFYLCASKVSGSSYEQYFGPGTRLTVT.

This chain connects TRBV6-5 to TRBJ1-1, with D perhaps TRBD1 (6 bases). This CDR3 comprises 14 residues. CDR1 and CDR2 from the germline V gene are MNHEY and SVGAGI. V lost 5 bases and J 1 base, leaving 11 bases between the germline ends. CDR3: CASSRGQPNTEAFF. Written as DNA, the CDR3 is TGTGCCAGCAGTCGAGGACAGCCGAACACTGAAGCTTTCTTT.

This clone was counted once. The gene calls are TRBV30 and TRBJ1-1, with 7 bases lining up with TRBD1. V trimming: 3 bases; J trimming: 0 bases; junction bases outside the gene matches: 4. Germline CDR1 GTSNPN, CDR2 SVGIG (reference sequence). The CDR3 totals 14 residues. The DNA of the CDR3 is TGTGCCTGGAGCCGGGACAGTATGAACACTGAAGCTTTCTTT. This sequence encodes CAWSRDSMNTEAFF.

This chain uses TRBV6-5 with TRBJ1-6; TRBD1 agrees at 8 bases. Trimming at V came to 2 bases and at J to 12 bases, leaving 9 bases not matched to a gene. Germline lookup yields CDR1 MNHEY and CDR2 SVGAGI. The CDR3 totals 15 residues. The CDR3 spells CASSYTTQGDLPLHF. For the CDR3, the DNA is TGTGCCAGCAGTTACACCACACAGGGGGATTTACCCCTCCACTTT.

The chain recombines TRBV9 with TRBJ2-3; D is ambiguous. Germline V lookup: CDR1 SGDLS, CDR2 YYNGEE. The CDR3 covers 14 residues. Trimming stripped 3 bases from V and 5 bases from J, with 13 bases between. The CDR3 loop is CASSASSPGDTQYF. Written as DNA, the CDR3 is TGTGCCAGCAGCGCCTCTTCCCCCGGAGATACGCAGTATTTT. Combining the CDR3 with reference TRBV9 and TRBJ2-3 gives the whole variable domain DSGVTQTPKHLITATGQRVTLRCSPRSGDLSVYWYQQSLDQGLQFLIQYYNGEERAKGNILERFSAQQFPDLHSELNLSSLELGDSALYFCASSASSPGDTQYFGPGTRLTVL.

V and J are TRBV18 and TRBJ1-5, with a weak D call TRBD1 (6 bases). The germline gives CDR1 KGHSH, CDR2 LQKENI. The CDR3 runs to 15 residues. V gave up 3 bases and J gave up 3 bases, with 12 bases separating them. The CDR3 loop reads CASSPNPGDNQPQHF. The CDR3 nucleotides are TGTGCCAGCTCACCCAACCCAGGGGACAATCAGCCCCAGCATTTT.

On this clone: The same CDR3 is also encoded by other DNA sequences in this sample. The gene calls are TRBV5-6 and TRBJ2-5; 9 bases map to TRBD1. Germline V lookup: CDR1 SGHDT, CDR2 YYEEEE. V was pared by 0 bases and J by 2 bases, with 2 bases of the junction left unmatched. CDR3 size: 15 residues. This CDR3 is CASSLAGQGQETQYF. The CDR3 DNA sequence: TGTGCCAGCAGCTTGGCAGGACAGGGGCAAGAGACCCAGTACTTC.

The chain combines TRBV30 with TRBJ1-2, with 7 bases matching TRBD1. Germline CDR1 and CDR2: GTSNPN and SVGIG (reference sequence). This CDR3 region has 15 residues. V was clipped by 4 bases and J by 5 bases; unmatched bases: 13. The CDR3 nucleotides read TGTGCCTGGATAGACAGGGCAGTCCTTAAGTATGGCTACACCTTC. Translated: CAWIDRAVLKYGYTF.

This sequence joins TRBV3-1 (or the pseudogene TRBV3-2) and TRBJ1-1; the match to TRBD1 covers 8 bases. Germline V CDR1 and CDR2: LGHDT, YNNKEL (reference sequence). The CDR3 has 16 amino acids. J lost 4 bases, V lost 3 bases, and 10 bases had no gene match. In DNA, the CDR3 is TGTGCCAGCAGCCAGAACTCACGGACAGGGCGCACTGAAGCTTTCTTT. It is translated as CASSQNSRTGRTEAFF.

The gene calls are TRBV5-6 and TRBJ1-2; the D gene is possibly TRBD1 (6 bases). V was cut by 6 bases and J by 4 bases, with 19 bases left in between. In germline, CDR1 is SGHDT, CDR2 YYEEEE. The CDR3 runs to 15 residues. CDR3: CASIDIRGAGYGYTF. Here the CDR3 DNA reads TGTGCCAGCATCGATATACGGGGGGCTGGCTATGGCTACACCTTC.